This is a list of T cell receptor beta chains from one sample in a study of CD8+ T cells in alopecia areata. Repertoires were generated with immunoSEQ multiplex PCR, while TCRdb's copy carries only in-frame clones and drops some. Of about 200,000 clones in the sample, nearly 60% were seen once. Sequencing used CD4+ T cells sorted from blood, obtained at week 24, from a patient treated with tofacitinib. These receptors all come from a human donor with alopecia areata. Both conserved end residues are part of each CDR3. D genes are given only for firm matches. Clone size is stated in some rows and not others, as once, few, many or a class when expanded.

NA	TRBJ1-1	TRBV18	NA	CASSPLGGTTEAFF	TGTGCCAGCTCACCCTTAGGGGGTACGACTGAAGCTTTCTTT
NA	TRBJ2-2	TRBV29-1	NA	CSVERNTGELFF	TGCAGCGTTGAAAGGAACACCGGGGAGCTGTTTTTT
NA	TRBJ1-1	TRBV6-6	NA	CASSWERQTEAFF	TGTGCCAGCAGTTGGGAACGCCAAACTGAAGCTTTCTTT
NA	TRBJ1-2	TRBV7-2	few	CASSLVLSGAWYGYTF	TGTGCCAGCAGCTTAGTCTTGTCGGGGGCGTGGTATGGCTACACCTTC
TRBD1	TRBJ2-2	TRBV5-1	NA	CASSALSGTGNTGELFF	TGCGCCAGCAGCGCACTCTCCGGGACAGGGAACACCGGGGAGCTGTTTTTT
TRBD2	TRBJ2-3	TRBV5-1	few	CASSTGLAGGVPDTQYF	TGCGCCAGCAGCACGGGACTAGCGGGAGGAGTGCCAGATACGCAGTATTTT
TRBD2	TRBJ2-1	TRBV7-9	NA	CASSLESGGVGEQFF	TGTGCCAGCAGCTTAGAGTCTGGGGGGGTCGGTGAGCAGTTCTTC
NA	TRBJ2-5	TRBV18	NA	CASSPGDLQETQYF	TGTGCCAGCTCACCAGGAGATCTTCAAGAGACCCAGTACTTC
NA	TRBJ2-7	TRBV2	NA	CASSDGSGNNYEQYF	TGTGCCAGCAGTGATGGTAGCGGAAACAACTACGAGCAGTACTTC
TRBD1	TRBJ2-4	TRBV30	once	CAWGQGANIQYF	TGTGCCTGGGGACAGGGGGCGAACATTCAGTACTTC
TRBD1	TRBJ2-5	TRBV19	NA	CASSADRGLGTQYF	TGTGCCAGTAGTGCTGACAGGGGCCTTGGGACCCAGTACTTC
TRBD2	TRBJ2-3	TRBV10-2	NA	CASTYAGADTQYF	TGCGCCAGCACTTACGCGGGAGCAGATACGCAGTATTTT
NA	TRBJ2-1	TRBV14	few	CASSQDAERHNEQFF	TGTGCCAGCAGCCAAGATGCGGAACGACACAATGAGCAGTTCTTC
NA	TRBJ2-7	TRBV27	NA	CASSLSRAGSYEQYF	TGTGCCAGCAGTTTAAGCAGGGCAGGGTCCTACGAGCAGTACTTC
TRBD1	TRBJ2-5	TRBV5-1	NA	CASSVLQGEQETQYF	TGCGCCAGCAGCGTCTTACAGGGGGAGCAAGAGACCCAGTACTTC
TRBD1	TRBJ1-5	TRBV30	NA	CAWSVPRFTGGRGNQPQHF	TGTGCCTGGAGTGTACCCAGGTTTACAGGGGGCCGAGGCAATCAGCCCCAGCATTTT
NA	TRBJ1-3	TRBV6-6	NA	CASSYGPGLGNTIYF	TGTGCCAGCAGTTACGGCCCGGGCCTGGGAAACACCATATATTTT
NA	TRBJ2-1	TRBV5-4	NA	CASSKDSGPFF	TGTGCCAGCAGCAAGGACTCTGGGCCGTTCTTC
NA	TRBJ1-1	TRBV7-9	NA	CASSRPGLPITEAFF	TGTGCCAGCAGCCGACCTGGGTTACCTATCACTGAAGCTTTCTTT
TRBD1	TRBJ1-5	TRBV5-6	NA	CASSFQGARGQPQHF	TGTGCCAGCAGCTTCCAGGGGGCGCGGGGTCAGCCCCAGCATTTT
TRBD1	TRBJ1-5	TRBV5-1	NA	CASSSQRDRGTKNNQPQHF	TGCGCCAGCAGCTCCCAACGGGACAGGGGGACGAAGAACAATCAGCCCCAGCATTTT
TRBD2	TRBJ2-1	TRBV4-3	NA	CASSQNSRGAYNEQFF	TGCGCCAGCAGCCAAAATTCGCGGGGGGCTTACAATGAGCAGTTCTTC
NA	TRBJ2-7	TRBV9	NA	CASSVAGASYEQYF	TGTGCCAGCAGCGTAGCGGGAGCGTCCTACGAGCAGTACTTC
NA	TRBJ2-2	TRBV5-6	NA	CASTPVATGELFF	TGTGCCAGCACCCCCGTGGCCACCGGGGAGCTGTTTTTT
NA	TRBJ2-5	TRBV10-3	NA	CAIAEPTPETQYF	TGTGCCATCGCCGAGCCCACACCTGAGACCCAGTACTTC
NA	TRBJ2-5	TRBV5-1	NA	CASSLGLKQETQYF	TGCGCCAGCAGCTTGGGACTAAAACAAGAGACCCAGTACTTC
NA	TRBJ1-3	TRBV30	NA	CAWSLNRAGNTIYF	TGTGCCTGGAGTCTAAACAGGGCTGGAAACACCATATATTTT
TRBD1	TRBJ2-2	TRBV5-1	few	CASSGQGADGELFF	TGCGCCAGCAGCGGACAGGGGGCCGACGGGGAGCTGTTTTTT